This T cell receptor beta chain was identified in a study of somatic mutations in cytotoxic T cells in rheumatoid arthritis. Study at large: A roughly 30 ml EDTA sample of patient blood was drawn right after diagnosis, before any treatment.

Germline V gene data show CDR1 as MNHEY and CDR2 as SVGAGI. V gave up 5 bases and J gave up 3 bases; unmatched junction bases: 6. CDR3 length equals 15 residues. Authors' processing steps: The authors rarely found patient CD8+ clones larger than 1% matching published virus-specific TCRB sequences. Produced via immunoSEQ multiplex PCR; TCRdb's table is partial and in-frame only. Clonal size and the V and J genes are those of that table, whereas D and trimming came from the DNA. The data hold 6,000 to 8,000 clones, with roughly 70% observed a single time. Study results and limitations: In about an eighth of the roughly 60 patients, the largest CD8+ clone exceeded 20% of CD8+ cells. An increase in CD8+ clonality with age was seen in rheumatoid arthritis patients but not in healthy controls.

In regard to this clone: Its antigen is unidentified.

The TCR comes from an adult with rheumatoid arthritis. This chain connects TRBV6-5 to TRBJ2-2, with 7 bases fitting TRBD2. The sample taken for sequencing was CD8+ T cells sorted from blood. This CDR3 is CASSASGPYTGELFF. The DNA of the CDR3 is TGTGCCAGCAGTGCTAGCGGACCTTACACCGGGGAGCTGTTTTTT.